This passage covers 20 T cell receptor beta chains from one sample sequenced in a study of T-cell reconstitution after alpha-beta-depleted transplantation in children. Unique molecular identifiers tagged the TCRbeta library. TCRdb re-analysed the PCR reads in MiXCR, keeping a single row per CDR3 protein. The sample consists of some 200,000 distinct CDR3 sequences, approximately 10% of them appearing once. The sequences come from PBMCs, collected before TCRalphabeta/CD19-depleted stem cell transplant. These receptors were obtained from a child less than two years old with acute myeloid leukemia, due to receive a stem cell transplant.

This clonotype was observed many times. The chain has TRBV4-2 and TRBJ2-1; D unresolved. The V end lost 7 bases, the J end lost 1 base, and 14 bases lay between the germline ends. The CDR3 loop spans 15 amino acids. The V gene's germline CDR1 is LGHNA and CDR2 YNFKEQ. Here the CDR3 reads CASTPLLGSYNEQFF. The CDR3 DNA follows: TGTGCCAGCACCCCCCTCCTAGGGTCCTACAATGAGCAGTTCTTC.

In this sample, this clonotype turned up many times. The CDR3 nucleotides read TGCGCCAGCAGCGTGGACAGGACCTACGAGCAGTACTTC. It is translated as CASSVDRTYEQYF. The chain uses TRBV5-1 and TRBJ2-7; 7 bases match TRBD1. This CDR3 comprises 13 residues. Germline V CDR1 and CDR2: SGHRS, YFSETQ. V lost 4 bases to trimming and J lost 2 bases; unmatched junction nucleotides: 3.

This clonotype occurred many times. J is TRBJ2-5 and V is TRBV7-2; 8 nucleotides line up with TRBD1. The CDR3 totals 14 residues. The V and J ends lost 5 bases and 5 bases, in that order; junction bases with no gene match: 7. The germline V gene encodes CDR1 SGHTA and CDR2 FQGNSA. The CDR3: CASSTGQGQETQYF. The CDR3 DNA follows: TGTGCCAGCAGCACAGGACAGGGTCAGGAGACCCAGTACTTC.

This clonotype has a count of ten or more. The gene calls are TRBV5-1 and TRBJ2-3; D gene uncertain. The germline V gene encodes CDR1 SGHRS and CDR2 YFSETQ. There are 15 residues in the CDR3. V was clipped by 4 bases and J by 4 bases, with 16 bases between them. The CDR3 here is CASSRGYTQPDTQYF. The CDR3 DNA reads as TGCGCCAGCAGCCGCGGTTATACTCAGCCAGATACGCAGTATTTT.

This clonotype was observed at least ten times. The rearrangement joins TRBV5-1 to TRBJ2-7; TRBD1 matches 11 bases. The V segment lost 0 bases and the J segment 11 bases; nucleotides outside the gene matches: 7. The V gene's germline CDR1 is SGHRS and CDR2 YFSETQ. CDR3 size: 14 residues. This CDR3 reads CASSLGTGGLGEYF. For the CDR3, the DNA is TGCGCCAGCAGCTTGGGGACAGGGGGCTTGGGGGAGTACTTC.

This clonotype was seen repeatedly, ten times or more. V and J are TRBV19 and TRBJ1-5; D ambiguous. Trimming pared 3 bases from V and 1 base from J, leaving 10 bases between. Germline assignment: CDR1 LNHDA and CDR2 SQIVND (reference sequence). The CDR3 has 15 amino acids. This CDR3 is CASSIPGRSNQPQHF. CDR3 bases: TGTGCCAGTAGTATCCCAGGACGGAGCAATCAGCCCCAGCATTTT.

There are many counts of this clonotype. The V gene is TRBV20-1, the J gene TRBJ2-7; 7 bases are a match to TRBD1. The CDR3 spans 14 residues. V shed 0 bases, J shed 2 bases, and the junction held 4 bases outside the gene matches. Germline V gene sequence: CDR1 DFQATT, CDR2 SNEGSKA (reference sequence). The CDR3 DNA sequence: TGCAGTGCTAGAGAGGCGACAGGGCCCTACGAGCAGTACTTC. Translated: CSAREATGPYEQYF.

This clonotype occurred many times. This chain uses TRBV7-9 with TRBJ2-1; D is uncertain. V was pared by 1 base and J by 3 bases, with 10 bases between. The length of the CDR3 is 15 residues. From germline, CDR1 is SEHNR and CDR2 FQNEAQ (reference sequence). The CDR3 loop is CASSLDAGIYNEQFF. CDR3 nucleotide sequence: TGTGCCAGCAGCTTAGATGCTGGAATCTACAATGAGCAGTTCTTC.

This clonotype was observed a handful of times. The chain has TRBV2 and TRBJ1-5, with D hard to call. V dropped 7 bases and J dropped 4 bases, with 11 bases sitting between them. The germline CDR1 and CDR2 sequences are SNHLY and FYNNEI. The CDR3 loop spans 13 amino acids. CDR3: CASTWTGNQPQHF. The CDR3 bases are TGTGCCAGCACCTGGACGGGGAATCAGCCCCAGCATTTT.

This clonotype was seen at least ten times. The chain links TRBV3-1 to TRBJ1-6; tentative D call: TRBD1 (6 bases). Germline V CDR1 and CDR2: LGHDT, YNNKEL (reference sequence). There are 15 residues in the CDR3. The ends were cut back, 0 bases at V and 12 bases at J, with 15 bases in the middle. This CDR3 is CASSQEGGDTVPLHF. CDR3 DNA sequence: TGTGCCAGCAGCCAAGAAGGAGGGGACACGGTACCCCTCCACTTT.

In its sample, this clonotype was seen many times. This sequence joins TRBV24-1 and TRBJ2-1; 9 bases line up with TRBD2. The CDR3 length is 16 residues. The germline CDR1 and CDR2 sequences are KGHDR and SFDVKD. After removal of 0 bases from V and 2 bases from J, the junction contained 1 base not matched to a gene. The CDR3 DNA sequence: TGTGCCACCAGTGATTTGCGGACTAGCGCCTACAATGAGCAGTTCTTC. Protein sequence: CATSDLRTSAYNEQFF.

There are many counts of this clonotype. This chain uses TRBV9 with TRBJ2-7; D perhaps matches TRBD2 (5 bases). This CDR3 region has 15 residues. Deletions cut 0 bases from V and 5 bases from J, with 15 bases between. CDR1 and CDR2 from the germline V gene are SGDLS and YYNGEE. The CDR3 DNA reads TGTGCCAGCAGCGTAGGGGTCGGGATAGGTGACGAGCAGTACTTC. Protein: CASSVGVGIGDEQYF.

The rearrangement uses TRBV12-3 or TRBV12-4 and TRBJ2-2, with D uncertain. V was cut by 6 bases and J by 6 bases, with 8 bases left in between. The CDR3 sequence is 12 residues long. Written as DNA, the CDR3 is TGTGCCAGCAGCAGACCGCCCGGGGAGCTGTTTTTT. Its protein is CASSRPPGELFF.

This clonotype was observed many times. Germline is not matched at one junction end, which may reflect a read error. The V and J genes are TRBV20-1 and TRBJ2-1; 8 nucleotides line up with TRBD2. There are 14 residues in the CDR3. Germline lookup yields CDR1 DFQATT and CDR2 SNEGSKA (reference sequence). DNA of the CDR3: TGCAGCGCTAATGGCGGGAGGCCGGGGAATGAGCAGTTCTTC. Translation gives CSANGGRPGNEQFF.

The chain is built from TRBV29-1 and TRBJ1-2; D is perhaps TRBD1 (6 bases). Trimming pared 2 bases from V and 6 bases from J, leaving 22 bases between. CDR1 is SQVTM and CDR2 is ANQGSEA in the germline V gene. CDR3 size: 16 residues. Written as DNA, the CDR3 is TGCAGCGTTGAATTGGGTCAGGGGCTTACTCTCGATGGCTACACCTTC. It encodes CSVELGQGLTLDGYTF.

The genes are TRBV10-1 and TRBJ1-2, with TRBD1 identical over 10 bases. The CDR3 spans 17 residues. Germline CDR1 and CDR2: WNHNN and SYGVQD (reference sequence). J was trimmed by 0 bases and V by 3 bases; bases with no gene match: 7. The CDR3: CASSDRDRGPPNYGYTF. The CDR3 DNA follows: TGCGCCAGCAGTGACCGGGACAGGGGCCCTCCTAACTATGGCTACACCTTC.

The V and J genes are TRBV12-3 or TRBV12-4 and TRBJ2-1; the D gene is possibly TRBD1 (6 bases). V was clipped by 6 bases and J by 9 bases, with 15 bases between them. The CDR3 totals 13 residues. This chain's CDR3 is CASRGTGRLEQFF. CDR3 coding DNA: TGTGCCAGCAGGGGTACAGGGCGTCTTGAGCAGTTCTTC.

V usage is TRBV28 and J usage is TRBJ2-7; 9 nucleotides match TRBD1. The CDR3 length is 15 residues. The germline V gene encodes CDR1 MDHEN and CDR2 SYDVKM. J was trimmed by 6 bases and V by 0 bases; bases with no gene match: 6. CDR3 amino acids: CASSLWGQGLTEQYF. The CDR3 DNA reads TGTGCCAGCAGTTTATGGGGACAGGGATTAACCGAGCAGTACTTC.

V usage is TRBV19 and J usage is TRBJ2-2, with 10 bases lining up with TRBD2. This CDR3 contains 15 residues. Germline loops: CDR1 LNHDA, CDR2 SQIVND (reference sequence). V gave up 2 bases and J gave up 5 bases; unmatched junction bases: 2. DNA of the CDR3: TGTGCCAGTAGTATATCGACTAGCGGGACCGGGGAGCTGTTTTTT. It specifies CASSISTSGTGELFF.

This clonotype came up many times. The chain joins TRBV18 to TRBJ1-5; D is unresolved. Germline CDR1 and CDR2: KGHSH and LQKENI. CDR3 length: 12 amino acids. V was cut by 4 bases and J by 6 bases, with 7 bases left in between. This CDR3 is CASSLDSQPQHF. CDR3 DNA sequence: TGTGCCAGCTCACTTGACTCTCAGCCCCAGCATTTT.